The 30 T cell receptor beta chains reported below all come from one sample, sequenced in a study of T cell clonality in common variable immunodeficiency. The table came from immunoSEQ multiplex PCR; TCRdb's copy has only in-frame clones and leaves some out. The table records 30,000 to 40,000 clones without singletons, the ten largest covering approximately 3.6%. Sequencing was performed on peripheral blood mononuclear cells. The receptors shown here come from a person between 18 and 69 years old in good health.

In this sample, this clone turned up a few times. Read sequence stops 3 residues before the CDR3 end, and the germline J gene provides the missing end. The rearrangement links TRBV7-9 to TRBJ2-7; 10 bases align to TRBD2. This CDR3 region has 15 residues. With V trimmed by 6 bases and J by 5 bases, 10 bases remained unmatched. Germline values: CDR1 SEHNR, CDR2 FQNEAQ (reference sequence). The sequenced CDR3 bases are TGTGCCAGCAGAAAGGGTTCTAGCGGGAGTAACGAG. It specifies CASRKGSSGSNE. The full CDR3 protein reads CASRKGSSGSNEQYF.

As regards this clone: The read ends 3 residues before the CDR3 terminus; that terminus is restored from the germline J gene. The rearrangement links TRBV19 to TRBJ2-3, with 11 bases aligning to TRBD2. Losses at the gene ends were 3 bases for V and 8 bases for J; bases not matched to a gene: 7. The CDR3 length is 15 residues. Germline loops: CDR1 LNHDA, CDR2 SQIVND (reference sequence). Here the CDR3 reads CASSILAGGIGTQYF. Partial CDR3 DNA: TGTGCCAGTAGTATTTTAGCGGGGGGGATTGGTACG.

This clone was detected many times. The read terminates 3 residues before the CDR3 end, so the remaining end is supplied by the germline J gene. The J gene is TRBJ2-2, the V gene TRBV19; 15 nucleotides line up with TRBD2. Germline CDR1 and CDR2: LNHDA and SQIVND (reference sequence). The CDR3 has 17 amino acids. After removal of 3 bases from V and 1 base from J, the junction contained 0 bases not matched to a gene. The CDR3 DNA, read in part, is TGTGCCAGTAGTATGGGACTAGCGGGAGGGAACACCGGGGAG. Encoded protein: CASSMGLAGGNTGE. The CDR3 in its entirety is CASSMGLAGGNTGELFF.

This clone was picked up a small number of times. The read comes to an end 3 residues before the CDR3 does, leaving the germline J gene to fill in the end. The chain links TRBV7-9 to TRBJ2-5, with D possibly TRBD2 on 6 matching bases. The CDR3 runs to 15 residues. Per germline, CDR1 SEHNR and CDR2 FQNEAQ (reference sequence). The V end lost 6 bases, the J end lost 2 bases, and 16 bases lay between the germline ends. The CDR3 DNA, read in part, is TGTGCCAGCAGATTTAGCACGGGGGTTCAAGAGACC. Translated: CASRFSTGVQET. The complete CDR3 reads CASRFSTGVQETQYF.

This clone was counted only a few times. The CDR3 goes on 3 residues after the read ends, and that part is filled in from the germline J gene. The chain is built from TRBV7-9 and TRBJ2-4, with a possible D match to TRBD1 (5 bases). Germline V CDR1 and CDR2: SEHNR, FQNEAQ (reference sequence). This CDR3 region has 13 residues. The CDR3: CASSLPTDYGQYF. CDR3 DNA, as far as it was read: TGTGCCAGCAGCTTGCCGACAGATTATGGT. Based on the CDR3 plus reference TRBV7-9 and TRBJ2-4, the full variable domain is DTGVSQNPRHKITKRGQNVTFRCDPISEHNRLYWYRQTLGQGPEFLTYFQNEAQLEKSRLLSDRFSAERPKGSFSTLEIQRTEQGDSAMYLCASSLPTDYGQYFGAGTRLSVL.

This clone has only a few counts. The CDR3 is cut off 3 residues early in the read; its end comes from the germline J gene. The chain is built from TRBV30 and TRBJ2-3; TRBD2 is a possible D gene (6 bases). The CDR3 totals 13 residues. Per the germline V gene, CDR1 is GTSNPN and CDR2 is SVGIG (reference sequence). CDR3 in amino acids: CAWSVGGDRPQYF. The part of the CDR3 DNA that was read is TGTGCCTGGAGTGTTGGAGGGGATCGGCCG.

This clone was recorded many times. The read terminates 3 residues before the CDR3 end, so the remaining end is supplied by the germline J gene. The genes are TRBV30 and TRBJ2-1, with D unclear. The V end lost 7 bases, the J end lost 7 bases, and 26 bases lay between the germline ends. The CDR3 extends over 16 amino acids. Germline lookup yields CDR1 GTSNPN and CDR2 SVGIG (reference sequence). The CDR3: CASLTLILPRRNEQFF. CDR3 bases read: TGTGCCTCTCTCACGTTGATTTTACCTCGGCGGAATGAG. Looking up the rest from reference TRBV30 and TRBJ2-1 gives the full variable domain: SQTIHQWPATLVQPVGSPLSLECTVEGTSNPNLYWYRQAAGRGLQLLFYSVGIGQISSEVPQNLSASRPQDRQFILSSKKLLLSDSGFYLCASLTLILPRRNEQFFGPGTRLTVL.

This clone occurred a few times. The CDR3 end falls 3 residues outside the read, so it is completed with the germline J gene. The J gene is TRBJ2-5, the V gene TRBV5-1, with D uncertain. V lost 0 bases and J 5 bases, leaving 14 bases between the germline ends. This CDR3 is built from 15 residues. CDR1 and CDR2 (germline): SGHRS, YFSETQ. The CDR3 protein is CASSLEVQNSETQYF. CDR3 DNA (partial): TGCGCCAGCAGCTTGGAGGTACAGAATTCCGAGACC.

With respect to this clone: With the read ending 3 residues before the CDR3 end, the germline J gene is used to fill in that end. This rearrangement joins TRBV7-2 to TRBJ1-6; no clear D gene. The CDR3 is made up of 13 amino acids. Between the trimmed V and J ends, which lost 4 bases and 3 bases, there was a span of 4 bases. CDR1 and CDR2 (germline): SGHTA, FQGNSA. The CDR3 DNA, read in part, is TGTGCCAGCAGCTCTAGCTATAATTCACCC. Its translation: CASSSSYNSP. The CDR3, in full, reads CASSSSYNSPLHF.

This clone showed up many times. With the read ending 3 residues before the CDR3 end, the germline J gene is used to fill in that end. The V call is TRBV20-1, the J call TRBJ2-1; D possibly uses TRBD1 or TRBD2 (5 bases each). CDR1 is DFQATT, CDR2 SNEGSKA, per germline (reference sequence). This CDR3 contains 15 residues. Trimming shortened V by 3 bases and J by 4 bases, and 16 bases separated the two germline ends. The DNA read from the CDR3 is TGCAGTGCTAGGAGGGGCGAGGGTGATTACAATGAG. It specifies CSARRGEGDYNE. The CDR3 in full is CSARRGEGDYNEQFF.

Many counts were recorded for this clone. The read ends 3 residues early relative to the CDR3; the germline J gene fills the gap. The rearrangement links TRBV28 to TRBJ1-5, with 9 bases matching TRBD1. V shed 7 bases and J 4 bases; nucleotides not matched to a gene: 14. Germline CDR1 and CDR2: MDHEN and SYDVKM. This CDR3 has 17 amino acids. CDR3 amino acids: CASNVRARGQGNQPQHF. CDR3 DNA, as far as it was read: TGTGCCAGCAATGTTAGGGCTCGGGGACAGGGTAATCAGCCC.

This clone has at least ten counts. The read ends 3 residues before the CDR3 terminus; that terminus is restored from the germline J gene. The V gene is TRBV20-1, the J gene TRBJ1-5, with D maybe TRBD1 (5 bases). Trimming left V 3 bases short and J 1 base short, with 10 bases between. The germline CDR1 and CDR2 sequences are DFQATT and SNEGSKA (reference sequence). The length of the CDR3 is 14 residues. The CDR3 sequence: CSASYQGSNQPQHF. The sequenced CDR3 bases are TGCAGTGCTAGTTACCAGGGAAGCAATCAGCCC.

In this sample, this clone turned up a few times. At one end the junction does not follow the germline gene, possibly because of a read error. The CDR3 extends 3 residues past the end of the read, so its final part is completed from the germline J gene. The rearrangement links TRBV7-9 to TRBJ2-1; 7 bases fit TRBD1. CDR1 and CDR2 from the germline V gene are SEHNR and FQNEAQ (reference sequence). The CDR3 loop spans 15 amino acids. The CDR3 sequence: CSSSLGDSRHNEQFF. CDR3 bases read: TGTTCCAGCAGCTTAGGGGACAGCCGACACAATGAG.

Many counts were recorded for this clone. The CDR3 goes on 3 residues after the read ends, and that part is filled in from the germline J gene. The chain uses TRBV19 and TRBJ1-4; D gene ambiguous. The CDR3 has 16 amino acids. From germline, CDR1 is LNHDA and CDR2 SQIVND (reference sequence). CDR3 DNA, as far as it was read: TGTGCCAGTAGTATAGGAGAAGGCGGTCCCAGTTTTGAA. Translating gives CASSIGEGGPSFE. The entire CDR3 protein is CASSIGEGGPSFELFF.

This clone was found many times. Read sequence stops 3 residues before the CDR3 end, and the germline J gene provides the missing end. This chain uses TRBV5-1 with TRBJ2-5; TRBD2 matches 11 bases. V shed 4 bases and J 2 bases; nucleotides not matched to a gene: 7. This CDR3 comprises 16 residues. Germline V gene data show CDR1 as SGHRS and CDR2 as YFSETQ. Incomplete CDR3 DNA: TGCGCCAGCAGCCGAGGGACTAGCGGATTACAAGAGACC. Residues: CASSRGTSGLQET. The entire CDR3 reads CASSRGTSGLQETQYF.

To note about this clone: The read ends 3 residues early relative to the CDR3; the germline J gene fills the gap. V is TRBV6-1 and J is TRBJ2-7; 10 bases line up with TRBD1. Germline V gene sequence: CDR1 MNHNS, CDR2 SASEGT. The V segment lost 0 bases and the J segment 2 bases; nucleotides outside the gene matches: 4. This CDR3 has 16 amino acids. The sequenced part of the CDR3 DNA is TGTGCCAGCAGTGAAGCGGACAGGGGGAGGGCCTACGAG. Encoded protein: CASSEADRGRAYE. The entire CDR3 protein reads CASSEADRGRAYEQYF.

This clone showed up many times. The CDR3 bases that were read are TGTGCCAGCAGTGATCAGGGACTAGGGAATGGGTACGAG. This encodes CASSDQGLGNGYE. The entire CDR3 protein reads CASSDQGLGNGYEQYF. The gene calls are TRBV2 and TRBJ2-7; TRBD2 aligns across 8 bases. The CDR3 goes on 3 residues after the read ends, and that part is filled in from the germline J gene. V lost 3 bases to trimming and J lost 4 bases; unmatched junction nucleotides: 11. Germline loops: CDR1 SNHLY, CDR2 FYNNEI. The CDR3 has 16 residues.

This clone came up many times. The missing CDR3 end, 3 residues past where the read stops, is filled in from the germline J gene. This sequence joins TRBV2 and TRBJ2-5; D perhaps matches TRBD1 (6 bases). Per germline, CDR1 SNHLY and CDR2 FYNNEI. V was pared by 7 bases and J by 5 bases, with 14 bases between. The length of the CDR3 is 13 residues. CDR3 region: CASTTGTPETQYF. The DNA read from the CDR3 is TGTGCCAGCACAACAGGGACGCCCGAGACC.

This clone came up many times. The read gets to within 3 residues of the CDR3 end, and the germline J gene fills in the rest. The V gene is TRBV7-2, the J gene TRBJ2-5, with TRBD2 matching 14 bases. V shed 6 bases and J 1 base; nucleotides not matched to a gene: 1. Germline lookup yields CDR1 SGHTA and CDR2 FQGNSA. This CDR3 contains 15 residues. The part of the CDR3 DNA that was read is TGTGCCAGCAGTGGGACTAGCGGGGGCCAAGAGACC. Translation: CASSGTSGGQET. The entire CDR3 is CASSGTSGGQETQYF.

This clone was observed at least ten times. The read ends 3 residues shy of where the CDR3 ends; the end is completed using the germline J gene. The V call is TRBV10-1, the J call TRBJ2-7; 11 bases line up with TRBD1. Germline-derived CDR1 and CDR2 are WNHNN and SYGVQD (reference sequence). J lost 3 bases, V lost 3 bases, and 4 bases had no gene match. This CDR3 comprises 15 residues. The CDR3 sequence: CASSDGTGGIYEQYF. The sequenced part of the CDR3 DNA is TGCGCCAGCAGTGATGGGACAGGGGGTATCTACGAG.

This clone occurred a few times. The read terminates 3 residues before the CDR3 end, so the remaining end is supplied by the germline J gene. The gene calls are TRBV2 and TRBJ2-3; no firm D call. The germline gives CDR1 SNHLY, CDR2 FYNNEI. There are 14 residues in the CDR3. V was trimmed by 5 bases and J by 1 base, leaving 10 bases between them. The CDR3 bases that were read are TGTGCCAGCAGTATCGGCGGCCGCACAGATACG. Translated, it gives CASSIGGRTDT. The whole CDR3 reads CASSIGGRTDTQYF. Full variable domain (rest looked up from reference TRBV2 and TRBJ2-3): EPEVTQTPSHQVTQMGQEVILRCVPISNHLYFYWYRQILGQKVEFLVSFYNNEISEKSEIFDDQFSVERPDGSNFTLKIRSTKLEDSAMYFCASSIGGRTDTQYFGPGTRLTVL.

Many counts were recorded for this clone. The CDR3 is cut off 3 residues early in the read; its end comes from the germline J gene. The chain combines TRBV18 with TRBJ2-7, with 7 nucleotides matching TRBD1. This CDR3 contains 15 residues. Germline V gene data show CDR1 as KGHSH and CDR2 as LQKENI. With 3 bases clipped from V and 2 bases from J, the junction kept 7 bases outside the gene matches. The CDR3 DNA, read in part, is TGTGCCAGCTCACCCAACGGACAGGCAACCTACGAG. It translates to CASSPNGQATYE. The entire CDR3 protein reads CASSPNGQATYEQYF.

The CDR3 DNA, read in part, is TGTGCCAGCAGCTTACCCGTAGTAGGGACTGAA. Encoded protein: CASSLPVVGTE. The CDR3 as a whole reads CASSLPVVGTEAFF. The chain links TRBV11-2 to TRBJ1-1, with unresolved D. The read finishes 3 residues shy of the CDR3 end, and the germline J gene is used to complete it. The germline gives CDR1 SGHAT, CDR2 FQNNGV. V was shortened by 2 bases and J by 5 bases, with 12 bases between the two germline ends. The CDR3 length is 14 residues. The full variable domain, rest sourced from reference TRBV11-2 and TRBJ1-1, is EAGVAQSPRYKIIEKRQSVAFWCNPISGHATLYWYQQILGQGPKLLIQFQNNGVVDDSQLPKDRFSAERLKGVDSTLKIQPAKLEDSAVYLCASSLPVVGTEAFFGQGTRLTVV.

This clone was recorded many times. Read coverage stops 3 residues before the CDR3 terminus; the germline J gene supplies the remainder. This rearrangement joins TRBV19 to TRBJ1-1; D is undetermined. Germline assignment: CDR1 LNHDA and CDR2 SQIVND (reference sequence). V shed 8 bases and J shed 7 bases, with 20 bases lying between them. The CDR3 length is 14 residues. The CDR3 loop is CASEFMSSLSEAFF. Partial CDR3 DNA: TGTGCCAGTGAATTTATGTCGTCTCTCAGTGAA.

On this clone itself: The read halts 3 residues ahead of the CDR3 end, with the missing end drawn from the germline J gene. The rearrangement uses TRBV2 and TRBJ2-1; D is possibly TRBD1 (6 bases). This CDR3 has 13 residues. From germline, CDR1 is SNHLY and CDR2 FYNNEI. V was clipped by 5 bases and J by 4 bases, with 9 bases between them. The chain's CDR3 is CASSRDKYNEQFF. Incomplete CDR3 DNA: TGTGCCAGCAGTAGGGACAAATACAATGAG.

In this sample, this clone turned up a few times. The CDR3 end lies 3 residues beyond the end of the read and is filled in from the germline J gene. The V call is TRBV20-1, the J call TRBJ2-1; TRBD1 aligns across 7 bases. The CDR3 runs to 12 residues. The ends lost 5 bases at V and 9 bases at J; junction bases unmatched: 7. Germline CDR1 is DFQATT and CDR2 is SNEGSKA (reference sequence). CDR3 amino acids: CSAQDRAGEQFF. The sequenced part of the CDR3 DNA is TGCAGTGCTCAAGACAGGGCGGGTGAG.

In this sample, this clone turned up many times. Read coverage stops 3 residues before the CDR3 terminus; the germline J gene supplies the remainder. This chain joins TRBV19 and TRBJ1-3; D unclear. CDR3 size: 15 residues. Trimming took 2 bases from V and 1 from J, leaving 9 bases between them. Germline V gene lookup returns CDR1 LNHDA and CDR2 SQIVND (reference sequence). CDR3 residues: CASSITWQSGNTIYF. The part of the CDR3 DNA that was read is TGTGCCAGTAGTATAACGTGGCAGTCTGGAAACACC.

This clone was detected ten times or more. The read falls 3 residues short of the CDR3 end, and the missing part is taken from the germline J gene. The V and J genes are TRBV10-3 and TRBJ1-1; D unclear. CDR1 is ENHRY, CDR2 SYGVKD, per germline. CDR3 size: 13 residues. Partial CDR3 DNA: TGTGCCATCAGTGAGTCGATCGTTGGCCCG. Its protein is CAISESIVGP. The CDR3, in full, reads CAISESIVGPAFF.

In its sample, this clone was seen many times. This chain's CDR3 is CASSSEGLSRNEQYF. Incomplete CDR3 DNA: TGTGCCAGCAGCTCGGAGGGACTCTCTAGGAACGAG. The J gene is TRBJ2-7, the V gene TRBV11-2; maybe TRBD2 (6 bases). Coverage ceases 3 residues before the CDR3 finishes, and the germline J gene fills in the end. The CDR3 is made up of 15 amino acids. V shed 4 bases and J shed 5 bases, with 18 bases lying between them. The V gene's germline CDR1 is SGHAT and CDR2 FQNNGV.

This clone was seen at least ten times. The CDR3 DNA, read in part, is TGTGCCAGCTCAAATCAACAGGGATCGCCTAATGAAAAA. This sequence encodes CASSNQQGSPNEK. The entire CDR3 reads CASSNQQGSPNEKLFF. This chain uses TRBV18 with TRBJ1-4; D perhaps matches TRBD1 (6 bases). Read coverage stops 3 residues before the CDR3 terminus; the germline J gene supplies the remainder. The CDR3 length is 16 residues. Deletions cut 5 bases from V and 3 bases from J, with 16 bases between. Germline V lookup: CDR1 KGHSH, CDR2 LQKENI. Together with reference TRBV18 and TRBJ1-4, the CDR3 gives the full variable domain: NAGVMQNPRHLVRRRGQEARLRCSPMKGHSHVYWYRQLPEEGLKFMVYLQKENIIDESGMPKERFSAEFPKEGPSILRIQQVVRGDSAAYFCASSNQQGSPNEKLFFGSGTQLSVL.